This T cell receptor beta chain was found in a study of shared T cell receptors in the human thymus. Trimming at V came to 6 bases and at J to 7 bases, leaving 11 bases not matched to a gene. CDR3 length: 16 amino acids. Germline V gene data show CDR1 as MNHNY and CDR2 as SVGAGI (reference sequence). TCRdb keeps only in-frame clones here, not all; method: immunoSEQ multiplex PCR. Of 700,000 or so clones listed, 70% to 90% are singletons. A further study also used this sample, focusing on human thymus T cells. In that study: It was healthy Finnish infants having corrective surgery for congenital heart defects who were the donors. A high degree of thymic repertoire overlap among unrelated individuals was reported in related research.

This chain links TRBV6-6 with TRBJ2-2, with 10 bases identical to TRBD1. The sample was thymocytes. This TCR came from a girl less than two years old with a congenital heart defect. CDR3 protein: CASSPGDRGRLGELFF. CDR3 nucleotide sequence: TGTGCCAGCAGCCCCGGAGACAGGGGGCGCCTCGGGGAGCTGTTTTTT.